Below, 28 T cell receptor beta chains from the same sample are listed, as sequenced in a study of T-cell reconstitution after alpha-beta-depleted transplantation in children. Unique molecular identifiers were used in preparing the TCRbeta library. TCRdb called the PCR reads again in MiXCR, with one record for every CDR3 protein. The table includes a few hundred thousand distinct CDR3 sequences, 11% detected once. Sequenced here: peripheral blood, sampled 180 days after TCRalphabeta/CD19-depleted stem cell transplant. All receptors come from a male patient aged 2 to 10 who had a stem cell transplant for chronic granulomatous disease, so the T cells may come from the graft donor.

This clonotype was seen many times. This chain connects TRBV12-3 or TRBV12-4 to TRBJ2-1; maybe TRBD2 (6 bases). This CDR3 region has 16 residues. Trimming removed 3 bases from V and 4 bases from J, with 16 bases in between. The CDR3 bases are TGTGCCAGCAGTTTTTGGGCGGGAAGAAAATACAATGAGCAGTTCTTC. This translates into CASSFWAGRKYNEQFF.

This clonotype was counted ten times or more. This chain joins TRBV6-2 or TRBV6-3 and TRBJ1-2; D is unclear. This CDR3 region has 12 residues. The V and J ends lost 6 bases and 4 bases respectively, with 9 bases between them. In germline, CDR1 is MNHEY, CDR2 SVGEGT. CDR3 sequence reads: CASRTRVYGYTF. The CDR3 DNA is TGTGCCAGCAGAACCCGAGTCTATGGCTACACCTTC.

In its sample, this clonotype was seen many times. The rearrangement links TRBV7-8 to TRBJ2-2, with D perhaps being TRBD1 or TRBD2 (5 bases each). The CDR3 covers 16 residues. V was trimmed by 0 bases and J by 3 bases, leaving 11 bases between them. CDR1 is SGHVS and CDR2 is FQNEAQ in the germline V gene. CDR3 loop: CASSLAGVRYTGELFF. CDR3 nucleotide sequence: TGTGCCAGCAGCTTAGCGGGGGTACGGTACACCGGGGAGCTGTTTTTT.

This clonotype was found many times. The V and J genes are TRBV7-2 and TRBJ2-7, with 8 nucleotides matching TRBD2. V shed 2 bases, J shed 2 bases, and the junction held 2 bases outside the gene matches. Germline V gene data show CDR1 as SGHTA and CDR2 as FQGNSA. This CDR3 region has 14 residues. CDR3 coding DNA: TGTGCCAGCAGCTTATCCGGGGGGGCCTACGAGCAGTACTTC. It is translated as CASSLSGGAYEQYF.

In its sample, this clonotype was seen many times. CDR3: CASSVQRARQETQYF. DNA for the CDR3: TGCGCCAGCAGCGTGCAGAGGGCTCGCCAAGAGACCCAGTACTTC. V usage is TRBV5-1 and J usage is TRBJ2-5; weak D call: TRBD2 (5 bases). Per germline, CDR1 SGHRS and CDR2 YFSETQ. V lost 4 bases and J lost 1, with 14 bases in between. CDR3 length: 15 amino acids.

This clonotype showed up many times. This rearrangement joins TRBV5-1 to TRBJ2-3; weak D call: TRBD2 (5 bases). Germline V lookup: CDR1 SGHRS, CDR2 YFSETQ. The V gene lost 4 bases and the J gene lost 1 base, with 16 bases spanning the gap. This CDR3 region has 16 residues. Written as DNA, the CDR3 is TGCGCCAGCAGCGAGGACTGGAATTCCGGCACAGATACGCAGTATTTT. Its protein product is CASSEDWNSGTDTQYF. The full variable domain, its missing parts supplied by reference TRBV5-1 and TRBJ2-3, is KAGVTQTPRYLIKTRGQQVTLSCSPISGHRSVSWYQQTPGQGLQFLFEYFSETQRNKGNFPGRFSGRQFSNSRSEMNVSTLELGDSALYLCASSEDWNSGTDTQYFGPGTRLTVL.

This clonotype was seen just once. The V call is TRBV12-3 or TRBV12-4, the J call TRBJ1-5, with D maybe TRBD1 (5 bases). The V end was cut by 3 bases, the J end by 6 bases, with 12 bases between. The CDR3 spans 14 residues. The chain's CDR3 is CASSLGRPGQPQHF. The DNA for the CDR3 is TGTGCCAGCAGTTTGGGACGGCCAGGTCAGCCCCAGCATTTT.

This clonotype was picked up many times. The rearrangement uses TRBV9 and TRBJ2-1; 7 bases line up with TRBD1. After removal of 1 base from V and 8 bases from J, the junction contained 15 bases not matched to a gene. The CDR3 runs 17 residues. CDR1 and CDR2 (germline): SGDLS, YYNGEE. Here the CDR3 reads CASSVPSGTASTHEQFF. For the CDR3, the DNA is TGTGCCAGCAGCGTACCGTCCGGGACAGCCAGTACCCATGAGCAGTTCTTC.

This clonotype has a count of ten or more. The chain combines TRBV7-3 with TRBJ2-3, with 11 bases aligning to TRBD2. The CDR3 length is 17 residues. Trimming took 0 bases from V and 4 from J; bases not matched to a gene: 6. Germline V lookup: CDR1 SGHTA, CDR2 FQGTGA. Written as DNA, the CDR3 is TGTGCCAGCAGCTTAACCAGAACTAGCGGGAGCGCAGATACGCAGTATTTT. Residues: CASSLTRTSGSADTQYF.

At least ten counts were recorded for this clonotype. A single base separates this from a much larger clone, so it may be a read error. This chain connects TRBV7-8 to TRBJ2-3; 8 nucleotides line up with TRBD2. This CDR3 region has 15 residues. Trimming cost V 3 bases and J 1 base; bases outside gene matches: 3. Germline CDR1 and CDR2: SGHVS and FQNEAQ. The CDR3 DNA follows: TGTGCCAGCAGCTTGGGACTAGGGGGCACAGATACGCAGTATTTT. Protein: CASSLGLGGTDTQYF.

The table lists this clonotype with many counts. The chain carries TRBV11-1 and TRBJ2-5, with unresolved D. Germline values: CDR1 SGHAT, CDR2 FQDESV (reference sequence). V lost 3 bases to trimming and J lost 5 bases, with 13 bases between them. The CDR3 loop spans 14 amino acids. The CDR3 here is CASSLRPKEETQYF. CDR3 in DNA: TGTGCCAGCAGCTTGCGCCCCAAGGAGGAGACCCAGTACTTC. Based on the CDR3 plus reference TRBV11-1 and TRBJ2-5, the full variable domain is EAEVAQSPRYKITEKSQAVAFWCDPISGHATLYWYRQILGQGPELLVQFQDESVVDDSQLPKDRFSAERLKGVDSTLKIQPAELGDSAMYLCASSLRPKEETQYFGPGTRLLVL.

This clonotype occurred many times. V and J are TRBV21-1 and TRBJ1-6; TRBD1 was called by the table and not checked on the DNA. TRBV21-1 is noted as a pseudogene. The CDR3 has 13 residues. CDR3: CASSEKRGSPLHF. CDR3 DNA: TGTGCCAGCAGCGAAAAAAGGGGATCACCCCTCCACTTT.

This clonotype was counted many times. The chain employs TRBV7-6 and TRBJ1-2; 9 bases are shared with TRBD1. This CDR3 is 14 amino acids long. The germline gives CDR1 SGHVS, CDR2 FNYEAQ. The J segment lost 3 bases and the V segment lost 4 bases, leaving 3 bases of the junction unmatched. CDR3 DNA sequence: TGTGCCAGCAGCTCGGGACAGGGACACTATGGCTACACCTTC. This codes for CASSSGQGHYGYTF.

About this clonotype itself: A much larger clone is a single base away; this may be a read error. The chain combines TRBV12-3 or TRBV12-4 with TRBJ2-3; TRBD2 matches 12 bases. V shed 7 bases and J 10 bases; nucleotides not matched to a gene: 9. CDR3 length: 14 amino acids. The CDR3 bases are TGTGCCAGCAACCCTAGCGGGAGGGCCTTGGCGCAGTATTTT. Translation gives CASNPSGRALAQYF.

This clonotype was observed many times. The J gene is TRBJ2-3, the V gene TRBV29-1, with no clear D. This CDR3 has 12 residues. V was cut by 3 bases and J by 1 base, with 5 bases left in between. Germline values: CDR1 SQVTM, CDR2 ANQGSEA. In DNA, the CDR3 is TGCAGCGTTGAGCCGGGCACAGATACGCAGTATTTT. It specifies CSVEPGTDTQYF.

This clonotype was seen repeatedly, ten times or more. This chain's CDR3 is CASSKDRGRNTEAFF. The CDR3 nucleotides read TGCGCCAGCAGCAAGGACAGGGGGCGGAACACTGAAGCTTTCTTT. The chain uses TRBV5-1 and TRBJ1-1; 11 nucleotides agree with TRBD1. The germline CDR1 and CDR2 sequences are SGHRS and YFSETQ. V gave up 4 bases and J gave up 1 base; unmatched junction bases: 3. The CDR3 is 15 residues long. The full variable domain, its missing parts supplied by reference TRBV5-1 and TRBJ1-1, is KAGVTQTPRYLIKTRGQQVTLSCSPISGHRSVSWYQQTPGQGLQFLFEYFSETQRNKGNFPGRFSGRQFSNSRSEMNVSTLELGDSALYLCASSKDRGRNTEAFFGQGTRLTVV.

This clonotype was seen ten or more times. This chain links TRBV5-1 with TRBJ2-3; D is possibly TRBD1 (6 bases). From germline, CDR1 is SGHRS and CDR2 YFSETQ. The V end was cut by 0 bases, the J end by 1 base, with 15 bases between. This CDR3 spans 17 amino acids. CDR3 sequence reads: CASSLAPQGMGTDTQYF. The DNA of the CDR3 is TGCGCCAGCAGCTTGGCTCCGCAGGGGATGGGCACAGATACGCAGTATTTT.

This clonotype showed up many times. CDR3 residues: CASSLAPSGGPNTGELFF. DNA of the CDR3: TGTGCCAGCAGCTTGGCCCCTAGCGGGGGGCCGAACACCGGGGAGCTGTTTTTT. This rearrangement joins TRBV5-5 to TRBJ2-2; 11 nucleotides align to TRBD2. Germline CDR1 SGHKS, CDR2 YYEKEE (reference sequence). The CDR3 is 18 amino acids. The junction had 4 bases not matched to a gene; V was cut back by 0 bases and J by 0 bases.

This clonotype has ten or more counts. V gene TRBV12-3 or TRBV12-4 combines with J gene TRBJ2-7; 10 bases fit TRBD2. This CDR3 contains 12 residues. Trimming at V came to 6 bases and at J to 9 bases, leaving 5 bases not matched to a gene. CDR3 protein: CASSHLAGGQYF. The CDR3 DNA is TGTGCCAGCAGCCACTTAGCGGGAGGGCAGTACTTC.

This clonotype came up a few times. The chain employs TRBV7-8 and TRBJ1-5; D gene ambiguous. Looked up from germline, CDR1 is SGHVS and CDR2 is FQNEAQ. Trimming shortened V by 5 bases and J by 0 bases, and 17 bases separated the two germline ends. The CDR3 is 17 amino acids. For the CDR3, the DNA is TGTGCCAGCAGCCCTGGGTGGGGATCCCTTAGCAATCAGCCCCAGCATTTT. Translation: CASSPGWGSLSNQPQHF.

This clonotype was recorded at least ten times. The chain recombines TRBV6-1 with TRBJ2-2; 9 bases line up with TRBD1. Unmatched junction bases numbered 8, after V lost 7 bases and J lost 2 bases. CDR1 is MNHNS, CDR2 SASEGT, per germline. The CDR3 has 16 residues. The CDR3 DNA follows: TGTGCCAGCACCCCCGAGGGACAGGGTAACACCGGGGAGCTGTTTTTT. It yields the protein CASTPEGQGNTGELFF.

This chain links TRBV7-9 with TRBJ2-3; 8 nucleotides agree with TRBD1. Germline CDR1 and CDR2: SEHNR and FQNEAQ (reference sequence). The CDR3 runs 16 residues. Losses at the gene ends were 2 bases for V and 4 bases for J; bases not matched to a gene: 8. CDR3 nucleotide sequence: TGTGCCAGCAGCTTACTAGGACAGGGCGGCGCAGATACGCAGTATTTT. It yields the protein CASSLLGQGGADTQYF.

This clonotype appeared a few times. The chain carries TRBV18 and TRBJ2-3; D possibly uses TRBD1 or TRBD2 (5 bases each). The CDR3 has 16 residues. Per the germline V gene, CDR1 is KGHSH and CDR2 is LQKENI. V gave up 3 bases and J gave up 0 bases, with 13 bases separating them. The CDR3 is CASSPLGTASTDTQYF. The CDR3 DNA reads as TGTGCCAGCTCACCTCTGGGGACGGCTAGCACAGATACGCAGTATTTT.

The rearrangement uses TRBV14 and TRBJ2-5; D uncertain. V was clipped by 2 bases and J by 0 bases, with 13 bases between them. The CDR3 loop spans 16 amino acids. Germline-derived CDR1 and CDR2 are SGHDN and FVKESK. CDR3 DNA: TGTGCCAGCAGCCAATTAAGCTTTTGGGACCAAGAGACCCAGTACTTC. Its protein product is CASSQLSFWDQETQYF.

This clonotype was seen ten or more times. The J gene is TRBJ2-1, the V gene TRBV7-8; D not resolved. Germline V gives CDR1 SGHVS, CDR2 FQNEAQ. The CDR3 is made up of 12 amino acids. V lost 1 base to trimming and J lost 7 bases, with 5 bases between them. The CDR3 sequence: CASSLEANEQFF. CDR3 bases: TGTGCCAGCAGCTTAGAGGCGAATGAGCAGTTCTTC.

This clonotype occurred many times. The V and J genes are TRBV6-5 and TRBJ1-2; D perhaps matches TRBD1 (6 bases). Trimming pared 9 bases from V and 8 bases from J, leaving 13 bases between. The CDR3 runs to 11 residues. Per the germline V gene, CDR1 is MNHEY and CDR2 is SVGAGI. The CDR3 spells CASYRDLGYTF. CDR3 sequence (DNA): TGTGCCAGTTACAGGGATCTCGGCTACACCTTC.

This clonotype was observed many times. V gene TRBV20-1 combines with J gene TRBJ2-1; 7 bases agree with TRBD1. Germline trimming cut 6 bases from V and 7 bases from J; bases unmatched to any gene: 6. In germline, CDR1 is DFQATT, CDR2 SNEGSKA (reference sequence). CDR3 size: 12 residues. The chain's CDR3 is CSATDRANEQFF. CDR3 sequence (DNA): TGCAGTGCGACCGACAGGGCTAATGAGCAGTTCTTC.

This clonotype was recorded many times. This chain uses TRBV6-1 with TRBJ2-7; TRBD1 matches 9 bases. The CDR3 sequence is 16 residues long. Unmatched junction bases numbered 9, after V lost 6 bases and J lost 0 bases. CDR1 is MNHNS and CDR2 is SASEGT in the germline V gene. The CDR3 loop reads CASSAYRGLISYEQYF. In DNA form, the CDR3 reads TGTGCCAGCAGCGCTTACAGGGGGCTTATCTCCTACGAGCAGTACTTC.